This T cell receptor (beta chain) appears in the sequencing data of a study of cytomegalovirus exposure and HLA in healthy donors. Findings and limits, study-wide: The study labeled 164 TCR beta chains cytomegalovirus-associated. Rare TCR sequences dominated, though some public TCRs recurred in many donors.

TCRdb keeps only in-frame clones here, not all; method: immunoSEQ multiplex PCR. The profile shows 57,000 or so clones, roughly 90% of them singletons. With respect to this clone: Its specificity is not known.

V lost 3 bases and J lost 7; bases outside the gene matches: 11. This CDR3 is 14 amino acids long. Germline CDR1 SQVTM, CDR2 ANQGSEA. The sequenced sample consisted of PBMCs. The chain uses TRBV29-1 and TRBJ1-2, with 7 bases lining up with TRBD1. This TCR was recovered from a woman in her twenties or thirties in good health and CMV-seronegative. CDR3 loop: CSVDFFLAGGGYTF. The CDR3 bases are TGCAGCGTTGATTTTTTCCTGGCAGGGGGTGGCTACACCTTC.